The T cell receptor (beta chain) described here comes from a study of T-cell reconstitution after alpha-beta-depleted transplantation in children. Construction of the TCRbeta library involved unique molecular identifiers. TCRdb used MiXCR to reprocess the PCR reads, holding one entry per CDR3 protein. The sample contains 600,000 to 700,000 distinct CDR3 sequences, 15% to 20% of which appear only once. The CDR3 spans 12 residues. The germline V gene has CDR1 SGHKS and CDR2 YYEKEE (reference sequence). V was trimmed by 4 bases and J by 12 bases, leaving 14 bases between them. In its sample, this clonotype was seen many times.

V and J are TRBV5-5 and TRBJ2-1; no firm D call. The TCR comes from a human donor who donated a stem cell graft to a child with acute myeloid leukemia. The sample in question was PBMCs from the stem cell graft donor, obtained from the stem cell graft. The DNA for the CDR3 is TGTGCCAGCAGCCCCGTCGTCTCGGGGCAGTTCTTC. It codes for CASSPVVSGQFF.